The rows below give T cell receptor beta chains drawn from one sample of a study of blood T cell repertoires in COVID-19. Repertoires were generated with immunoSEQ multiplex PCR, while TCRdb's copy carries only in-frame clones and drops some. Here the sample spans 100,000 to 150,000 clones, more than 70% being singletons. The source material was peripheral blood. The source is an elderly woman with COVID-19, enrolled during active disease. The CDR3 runs from the conserved cysteine through the conserved F or W. The order of the fields is CDR3 protein, CDR3 DNA, V gene, J gene, clone size, D gene. D genes are given only for firm matches. For some rows the clone size is stated as once, few or many, or as a class when expanded; others skip it.

CDR3 protein: CASSHRNKPPYEQYF
CDR3 DNA: TGTGCCAGCAGCCACAGGAACAAGCCTCCCTACGAGCAGTACTTC
V gene: TRBV3-1/TRBV3-2
J gene: TRBJ2-7
clone size: -
D gene: -

CDR3 protein: CAIRDYYEQYF
CDR3 DNA: TGTGCCATCCGGGACTACTACGAGCAGTACTTC
V gene: TRBV10-3
J gene: TRBJ2-7
clone size: -
D gene: TRBD2

CDR3 protein: CASSLYEGSTYGYTF
CDR3 DNA: TGTGCCAGCAGCTTATATGAGGGATCGACTTATGGCTACACCTTC
V gene: TRBV7-6
J gene: TRBJ1-2
clone size: -
D gene: -

CDR3 protein: CASSVAGGVYNEQFF
CDR3 DNA: TGTGCCAGCAGCGTGGCGGGAGGGGTCTACAATGAGCAGTTCTTC
V gene: TRBV9
J gene: TRBJ2-1
clone size: -
D gene: TRBD2

CDR3 protein: CASSPLSAAGAGNTIYF
CDR3 DNA: TGTGCCAGCAGCCCGTTGAGTGCGGCGGGGGCTGGAAACACCATATATTTT
V gene: TRBV7-6
J gene: TRBJ1-3
clone size: -
D gene: -

CDR3 protein: CASSVDSYYEQYF
CDR3 DNA: TGTGCCAGCAGCGTGGACAGTTACTACGAGCAGTACTTC
V gene: TRBV7-2
J gene: TRBJ2-7
clone size: -
D gene: -

CDR3 protein: CASSPSTSGRAYEQYF
CDR3 DNA: TGTGCCAGCAGCCCGTCGACTAGCGGGAGGGCCTACGAGCAGTACTTC
V gene: TRBV11-2
J gene: TRBJ2-7
clone size: -
D gene: TRBD2

CDR3 protein: CASSERDIGNTIYF
CDR3 DNA: TGTGCCAGCAGCGAAAGGGACATTGGAAACACCATATATTTT
V gene: TRBV7-2
J gene: TRBJ1-3
clone size: -
D gene: -

CDR3 protein: CASSSANTGELFF
CDR3 DNA: TGTGCCAGCTCGAGCGCAAACACCGGGGAGCTGTTTTTT
V gene: TRBV18
J gene: TRBJ2-2
clone size: -
D gene: -

CDR3 protein: CASSPGLASQGETQYF
CDR3 DNA: TGTGCCAGCAGCCCCGGACTAGCGTCACAGGGAGAGACCCAGTACTTC
V gene: TRBV11-1
J gene: TRBJ2-5
clone size: -
D gene: TRBD2

CDR3 protein: CASTDRPGGSGYTF
CDR3 DNA: TGTGCCAGCACCGATCGCCCAGGGGGCAGTGGCTACACCTTC
V gene: TRBV7-9
J gene: TRBJ1-2
clone size: -
D gene: TRBD1

CDR3 protein: CASSQLPAGPANQDTQYF
CDR3 DNA: TGCGCCAGCAGCCAGCTCCCGGCGGGACCAGCGAATCAAGATACGCAGTATTTT
V gene: TRBV4-3
J gene: TRBJ2-3
clone size: -
D gene: -

CDR3 protein: CASSSWTSGTQETQYF
CDR3 DNA: TGTGCCAGCAGTTCTTGGACTAGCGGGACACAAGAGACCCAGTACTTC
V gene: TRBV27
J gene: TRBJ2-5
clone size: once
D gene: TRBD2

CDR3 protein: CASSQEGGYGYTF
CDR3 DNA: TGTGCCAGCAGCCAAGAAGGCGGCTATGGCTACACCTTC
V gene: TRBV4-2
J gene: TRBJ1-2
clone size: -
D gene: -

CDR3 protein: CASSLDSLYNSPLHF
CDR3 DNA: TGCGCCAGCAGCTTGGACAGCCTCTATAATTCACCCCTCCACTTT
V gene: TRBV5-1
J gene: TRBJ1-6
clone size: few
D gene: -

CDR3 protein: CASSISGTRIAYEQYF
CDR3 DNA: TGTGCCAGTAGTATCAGCGGGACCCGAATCGCCTACGAGCAGTACTTC
V gene: TRBV19
J gene: TRBJ2-7
clone size: -
D gene: TRBD2

CDR3 protein: CASSLEVGAGNYNEQFF
CDR3 DNA: TGTGCCAGCAGCTTAGAGGTGGGAGCGGGAAATTACAATGAGCAGTTCTTC
V gene: TRBV7-6
J gene: TRBJ2-1
clone size: -
D gene: TRBD2

CDR3 protein: CASDSFIRAGANVLTF
CDR3 DNA: TGTGCCAGCGACAGCTTCATCAGAGCTGGGGCCAACGTCCTGACTTTC
V gene: TRBV5-6
J gene: TRBJ2-6
clone size: many
D gene: -

CDR3 protein: CASSYLRDYEQYF
CDR3 DNA: TGTGCCAGCAGTTACTTGCGGGACTACGAGCAGTACTTC
V gene: TRBV6-2/TRBV6-3
J gene: TRBJ2-7
clone size: -
D gene: -

CDR3 protein: CASSPQGLASPLHF
CDR3 DNA: TGCGCCAGCAGCCCACAGGGCCTCGCTTCACCCCTCCACTTT
V gene: TRBV4-1
J gene: TRBJ1-6
clone size: few
D gene: -

CDR3 protein: CASSRDRSNEKLFF
CDR3 DNA: TGTGCCAGCAGCCGCGACAGATCTAATGAAAAACTGTTTTTT
V gene: TRBV6-5
J gene: TRBJ1-4
clone size: -
D gene: -

CDR3 protein: CASSRAGVGEQFF
CDR3 DNA: TGTGCCAGCAGCCGAGCGGGAGTGGGTGAGCAGTTCTTC
V gene: TRBV28
J gene: TRBJ2-1
clone size: few
D gene: TRBD2

CDR3 protein: CASSPGEAGEQFF
CDR3 DNA: TGTGCCAGCAGCCCGGGAGAGGCGGGTGAGCAGTTCTTC
V gene: TRBV5-4
J gene: TRBJ2-1
clone size: -
D gene: -